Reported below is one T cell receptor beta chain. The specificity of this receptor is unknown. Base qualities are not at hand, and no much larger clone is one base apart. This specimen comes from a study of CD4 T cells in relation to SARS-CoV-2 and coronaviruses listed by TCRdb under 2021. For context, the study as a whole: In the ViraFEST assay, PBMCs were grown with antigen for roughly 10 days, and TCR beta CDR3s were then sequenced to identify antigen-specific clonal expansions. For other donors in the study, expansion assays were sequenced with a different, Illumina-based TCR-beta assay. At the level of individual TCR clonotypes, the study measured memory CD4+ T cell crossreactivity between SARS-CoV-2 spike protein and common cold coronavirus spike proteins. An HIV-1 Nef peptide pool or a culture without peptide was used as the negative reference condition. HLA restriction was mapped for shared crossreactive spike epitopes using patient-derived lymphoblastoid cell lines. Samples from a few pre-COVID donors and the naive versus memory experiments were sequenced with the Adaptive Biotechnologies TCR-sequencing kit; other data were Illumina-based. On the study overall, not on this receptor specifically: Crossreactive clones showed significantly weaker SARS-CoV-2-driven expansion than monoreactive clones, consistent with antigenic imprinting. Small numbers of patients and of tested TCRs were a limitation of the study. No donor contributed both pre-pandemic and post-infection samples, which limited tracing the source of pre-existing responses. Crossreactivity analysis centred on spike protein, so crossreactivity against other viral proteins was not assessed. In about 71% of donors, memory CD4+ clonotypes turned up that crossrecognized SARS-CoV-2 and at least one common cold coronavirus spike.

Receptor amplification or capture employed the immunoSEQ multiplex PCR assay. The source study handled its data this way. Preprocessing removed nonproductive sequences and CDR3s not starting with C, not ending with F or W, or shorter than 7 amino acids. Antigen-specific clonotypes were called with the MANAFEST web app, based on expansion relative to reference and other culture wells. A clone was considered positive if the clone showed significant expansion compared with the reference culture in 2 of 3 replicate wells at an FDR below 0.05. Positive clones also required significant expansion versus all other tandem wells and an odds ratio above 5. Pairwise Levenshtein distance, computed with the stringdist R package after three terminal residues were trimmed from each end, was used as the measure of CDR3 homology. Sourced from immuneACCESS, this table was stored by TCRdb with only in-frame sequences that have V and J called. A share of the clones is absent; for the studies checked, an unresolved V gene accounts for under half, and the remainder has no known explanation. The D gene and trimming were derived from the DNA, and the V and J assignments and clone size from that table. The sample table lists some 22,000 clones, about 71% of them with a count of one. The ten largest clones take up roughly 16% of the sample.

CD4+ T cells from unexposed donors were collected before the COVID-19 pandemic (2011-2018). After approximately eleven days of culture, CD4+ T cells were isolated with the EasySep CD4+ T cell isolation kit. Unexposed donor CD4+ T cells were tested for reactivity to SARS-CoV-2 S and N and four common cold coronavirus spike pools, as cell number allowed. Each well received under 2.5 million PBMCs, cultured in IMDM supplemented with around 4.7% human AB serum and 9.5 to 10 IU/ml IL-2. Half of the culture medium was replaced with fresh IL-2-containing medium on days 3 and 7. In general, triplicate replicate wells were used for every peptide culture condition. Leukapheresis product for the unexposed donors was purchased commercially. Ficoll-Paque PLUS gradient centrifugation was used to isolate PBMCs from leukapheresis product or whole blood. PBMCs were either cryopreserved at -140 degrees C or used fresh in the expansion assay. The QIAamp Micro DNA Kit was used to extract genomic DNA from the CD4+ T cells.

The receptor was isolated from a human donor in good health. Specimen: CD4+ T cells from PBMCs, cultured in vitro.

The nucleotides are TGTGCCAGCAGCTTAATCACGGCAGGCGCGAACACCGGGGAGCTGTTTTTT. This translates into CASSLITAGANTGELFF. This chain is built from TRBV7-2 and TRBJ2-2; a confident D gene designation cannot be given. The junction shows trimming of 2 bases on V and 0 bases on J, plus 13 bases between the germline ends. The CDR3 holds 17 amino acids from the cysteine to the phenylalanine. The only DNA kept is the CDR3, 51 bases in frame from the first base. CDR1 is given as SGHTA and CDR2 as FQGNSA, both from the germline V gene.